One sample yielded the 23 T cell receptor beta chains listed below, sequenced in a study of patients and donors after allogeneic stem cell transplantation. TCRdb re-called the RT-PCR reads with MiXCR, one entry per CDR3 protein. The table records some 150,000 distinct CDR3 sequences, about a third of them present only once. Sequenced material: blood, either unsorted or a sorted T cell fraction (not recorded which). These receptors originate from a human donor who was either an allogeneic HSCT recipient or a stem cell or donor lymphocyte infusion donor (not recorded which). It is not recorded whose cells these are; they may come from a transplant donor.

The chain recombines TRBV12-3 or TRBV12-4 with TRBJ1-3, with D maybe TRBD1 (5 bases). Deletions cut 5 bases from V and 0 bases from J, with 14 bases between. The CDR3 contains 16 residues. The CDR3 reads CASSAGTATSGNTIYF. In nucleotides, the CDR3 is TGTGCCAGCAGTGCCGGGACGGCCACCTCTGGAAACACCATATATTTT.

V and J are TRBV4-2 and TRBJ1-4; D gene uncertain. The V gene's germline CDR1 is LGHNA and CDR2 YNFKEQ. The V end lost 3 bases, the J end lost 0 bases, and 8 bases lay between the germline ends. This CDR3 region has 15 residues. Here the CDR3 reads CASSQVGTTNEKLFF. CDR3 in DNA: TGTGCCAGCAGCCAGGTGGGGACAACTAATGAAAAACTGTTTTTT.

This clonotype was seen a handful of times. The V gene is TRBV28, the J gene TRBJ1-1; D is ambiguous. V shed 5 bases and J shed 0 bases, with 10 bases lying between them. Germline loops: CDR1 MDHEN, CDR2 SYDVKM. CDR3 length equals 14 residues. CDR3 sequence (DNA): TGTGCCAGCAGTATTCCTAAGTTGAACACTGAAGCTTTCTTT. Its protein product is CASSIPKLNTEAFF.

The chain carries TRBV12-3 or TRBV12-4 and TRBJ1-6; D gene unclear. Trimming stripped 6 bases from V and 0 bases from J, with 9 bases between. This CDR3 is built from 15 residues. CDR3 loop: CASRRRSSYNSPLHF. The DNA for the CDR3 is TGTGCCAGCAGAAGGCGGAGCTCCTATAATTCACCCCTCCACTTT.

This clonotype was counted a single time. The chain employs TRBV7-2 and TRBJ2-1; 7 positions match TRBD1. The CDR3 has 15 amino acids. Germline lookup yields CDR1 SGHTA and CDR2 FQGNSA. V was clipped by 3 bases and J by 7 bases; unmatched bases: 9. Here the CDR3 reads CASSFSSQGVNEQFF. The DNA of the CDR3 is TGTGCCAGCAGCTTCTCCAGCCAGGGGGTGAATGAGCAGTTCTTC.

This clonotype was recorded only once. The DNA for the CDR3 is TGCAGTACACGTTACAACACCGGGGAGCTGTTTTTT. This sequence encodes CSTRYNTGELFF. The chain combines TRBV20-1 with TRBJ2-2; no firm D call. Trimming shortened V by 8 bases and J by 2 bases, and 9 bases separated the two germline ends. This CDR3 is 12 amino acids long. Germline CDR1 DFQATT, CDR2 SNEGSKA (reference sequence).

There are many counts of this clonotype. The chain carries TRBV20-1 and TRBJ1-5, with 8 positions matching TRBD1. The junction had 2 bases not matched to a gene; V was cut back by 6 bases and J by 1 base. The length of the CDR3 is 13 residues. Germline V gives CDR1 DFQATT, CDR2 SNEGSKA (reference sequence). The CDR3 sequence is CSARDRSNQPQHF. DNA for the CDR3: TGCAGTGCCCGGGACAGGAGCAATCAGCCCCAGCATTTT.

This chain joins TRBV4-3 and TRBJ1-5; tentatively, D is TRBD1 (6 bases). From germline, CDR1 is LGHNA and CDR2 YSLEER. V lost 0 bases, J lost 8 bases, and 17 bases lay in between. There are 16 residues in the CDR3. The chain's CDR3 is CASSQDRGLFGEPQHF. The DNA of the CDR3 is TGCGCCAGCAGCCAAGATCGGGGGCTTTTTGGGGAGCCCCAGCATTTT.

The chain employs TRBV29-1 and TRBJ1-4; 8 bases map to TRBD1. The J segment lost 7 bases and the V segment lost 4 bases, leaving 5 bases of the junction unmatched. The CDR3 is 13 amino acids. Germline loops: CDR1 SQVTM, CDR2 ANQGSEA. The CDR3 loop reads CSVARGQGEKLFF. CDR3 bases: TGCAGCGTTGCCAGGGGGCAGGGTGAAAAACTGTTTTTT. The full variable domain, with the rest looked up from reference TRBV29-1 and TRBJ1-4, is SAVISQKPSRDICQRGTSLTIQCQVDSQVTMMFWYRQQPGQSLTLIATANQGSEATYESGFVIDKFPISRPNLTFSTLTVSNMSPEDSSIYLCSVARGQGEKLFFGSGTQLSVL.

The chain carries TRBV27 and TRBJ2-5; 12 bases map to TRBD2. The trim removed 7 bases at V and 5 bases at J, leaving 8 bases unmatched. The CDR3 extends over 15 amino acids. Germline CDR1 is MNHEY and CDR2 is SMNVEV (reference sequence). CDR3: CASNLAGGPWETQYF. DNA of the CDR3: TGTGCCAGCAACCTAGCGGGGGGGCCCTGGGAGACCCAGTACTTC.

This chain joins TRBV9 and TRBJ1-2, with a possible D match to TRBD1 (5 bases). Trimming cost V 3 bases and J 3 bases, with 18 bases left between them. The germline V gene has CDR1 SGDLS and CDR2 YYNGEE. This CDR3 region has 16 residues. CDR3: CASSGTGLRPHYGYTF. The CDR3 DNA reads TGTGCCAGCAGCGGGACGGGACTCCGGCCCCACTATGGCTACACCTTC. The full variable domain, completed using reference TRBV9 and TRBJ1-2, is DSGVTQTPKHLITATGQRVTLRCSPRSGDLSVYWYQQSLDQGLQFLIQYYNGEERAKGNILERFSAQQFPDLHSELNLSSLELGDSALYFCASSGTGLRPHYGYTFGSGTRLTVV.

This clonotype was counted only a few times. This rearrangement joins TRBV20-1 to TRBJ2-1, with D possibly being TRBD2 (6 bases). Per the germline V gene, CDR1 is DFQATT and CDR2 is SNEGSKA (reference sequence). This CDR3 region has 13 residues. V lost 0 bases to trimming and J lost 5 bases, with 8 bases between them. DNA for the CDR3: TGCAGTGCTAGAGAGGACTATAACAATGAGCAGTTCTTC. This encodes CSAREDYNNEQFF.

The rearrangement uses TRBV12-3 or TRBV12-4 and TRBJ1-4; 8 bases map to TRBD1. There are 12 residues in the CDR3. Unmatched junction bases numbered 4, after V lost 6 bases and J lost 10 bases. CDR3 bases: TGTGCCAGCAGCTCGGGACAGGCAAAACTGTTTTTT. This encodes CASSSGQAKLFF.

The CDR3 DNA sequence: TGCGCCAGCAGCCAGGGCCGCCAACGGGCAAATGAGCAGTTCTTC. Its protein is CASSQGRQRANEQFF. The V call is TRBV4-3, the J call TRBJ2-1; D gene unclear. Trimming took 3 bases from V and 7 from J, leaving 16 bases between them. This CDR3 is 15 amino acids long. Germline V gene sequence: CDR1 LGHNA, CDR2 YSLEER.

V and J are TRBV12-3 or TRBV12-4 and TRBJ2-1, with a possible D match to TRBD1 (6 bases). The CDR3 spans 14 residues. Trimming took 6 bases from V and 4 from J, leaving 13 bases between them. The CDR3 region is CASRQGGDYNEQFF. The CDR3 DNA sequence: TGTGCCAGCAGGCAAGGGGGAGATTACAATGAGCAGTTCTTC.

This clonotype was seen a few times. The chain couples TRBV4-3 to TRBJ1-1, with 8 bases that match TRBD1. Germline lookup yields CDR1 LGHNA and CDR2 YSLEER. J was trimmed by 1 base and V by 2 bases; bases with no gene match: 3. The CDR3 is 15 residues long. The CDR3: CASSQRTGKNTEAFF. The CDR3 coding sequence is TGCGCCAGCAGCCAACGGACAGGGAAGAACACTGAAGCTTTCTTT.

This clonotype was observed a few times. The chain joins TRBV4-3 to TRBJ1-3, with TRBD1 as a possible D gene (6 bases). The CDR3 is made up of 16 amino acids. Germline lookup yields CDR1 LGHNA and CDR2 YSLEER. V lost 0 bases, J lost 0 bases, and 9 bases lay in between. As DNA, the CDR3 is TGCGCCAGCAGCCAAGAAGGACAGCCCTCTGGAAACACCATATATTTT. This gives the protein CASSQEGQPSGNTIYF.

V is TRBV12-3 or TRBV12-4 and J is TRBJ2-1; TRBD2 matches 7 bases. Trimming at V came to 5 bases and at J to 9 bases, leaving 1 base not matched to a gene. CDR3 length equals 11 residues. Here the CDR3 reads CASSRLAEQFF. As DNA, the CDR3 is TGTGCCAGCAGTCGACTAGCTGAGCAGTTCTTC.

This clonotype was seen a handful of times. The gene calls are TRBV12-3 or TRBV12-4 and TRBJ1-1; a weak D match, TRBD1 (5 bases). Trimming stripped 3 bases from V and 7 bases from J, with 15 bases between. The CDR3 is made up of 14 amino acids. The CDR3: CASSFPTQGFEAFF. CDR3 DNA: TGTGCCAGCAGTTTCCCCACTCAGGGCTTTGAAGCTTTCTTT.

The gene calls are TRBV12-3 or TRBV12-4 and TRBJ1-1, with 7 bases lining up with TRBD1. Trimming took 3 bases from V and 5 from J; bases not matched to a gene: 6. The CDR3 extends over 14 amino acids. The CDR3 coding sequence is TGTGCCAGCAGTTTCCAGGGGGGGAGAACTGAAGCTTTCTTT. It encodes CASSFQGGRTEAFF.

The V call is TRBV20-1, the J call TRBJ1-6; TRBD1 aligns across 9 bases. Looked up from germline, CDR1 is DFQATT and CDR2 is SNEGSKA (reference sequence). There are 15 residues in the CDR3. V was pared by 3 bases and J by 2 bases, with 2 bases of the junction left unmatched. The DNA of the CDR3 is TGCAGTGCTAGGGGGGACAGGGCCTATAATTCACCCCTCCACTTT. As protein: CSARGDRAYNSPLHF.

This chain links TRBV6-2 or TRBV6-3 with TRBJ1-1, with D unresolved. Deletions cut 4 bases from V and 4 bases from J, with 7 bases between. Germline V gene lookup returns CDR1 MNHEY and CDR2 SVGEGT. This CDR3 is built from 12 residues. CDR3 sequence reads: CASSSVITEAFF. The CDR3 DNA reads TGTGCCAGCAGTTCAGTTATCACTGAAGCTTTCTTT.

The chain is built from TRBV6-4 and TRBJ2-3, with a weak D call TRBD2 (5 bases). The CDR3 consists of 14 residues. Germline V lookup: CDR1 MRHNA, CDR2 SNTAGT. V was pared by 0 bases and J by 6 bases, with 10 bases between. DNA for the CDR3: TGTGCCAGCAGTGACTCCTCAAGGGAGGATACGCAGTATTTT. Translating it yields CASSDSSREDTQYF.